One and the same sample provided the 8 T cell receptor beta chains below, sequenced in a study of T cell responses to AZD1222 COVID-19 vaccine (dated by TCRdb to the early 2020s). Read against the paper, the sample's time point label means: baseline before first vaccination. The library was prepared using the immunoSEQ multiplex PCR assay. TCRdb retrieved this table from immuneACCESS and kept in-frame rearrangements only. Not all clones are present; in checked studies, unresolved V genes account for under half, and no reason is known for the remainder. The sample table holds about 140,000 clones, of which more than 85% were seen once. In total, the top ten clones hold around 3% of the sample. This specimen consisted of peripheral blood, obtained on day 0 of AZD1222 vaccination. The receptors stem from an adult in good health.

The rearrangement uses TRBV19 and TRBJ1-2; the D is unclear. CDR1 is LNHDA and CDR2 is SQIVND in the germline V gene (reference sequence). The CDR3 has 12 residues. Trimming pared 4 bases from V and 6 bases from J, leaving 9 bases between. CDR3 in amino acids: CASSTRHHGYTF. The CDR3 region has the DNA TGTGCCAGTAGTACAAGACACCATGGCTACACCTTC.

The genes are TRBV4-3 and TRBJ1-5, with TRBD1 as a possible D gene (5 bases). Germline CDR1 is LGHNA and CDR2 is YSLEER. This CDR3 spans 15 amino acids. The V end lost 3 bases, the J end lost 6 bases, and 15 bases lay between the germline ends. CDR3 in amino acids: CASSHLPSGGQPQHF. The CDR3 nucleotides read TGCGCCAGCAGCCACCTCCCCAGTGGGGGTCAGCCCCAGCATTTT.

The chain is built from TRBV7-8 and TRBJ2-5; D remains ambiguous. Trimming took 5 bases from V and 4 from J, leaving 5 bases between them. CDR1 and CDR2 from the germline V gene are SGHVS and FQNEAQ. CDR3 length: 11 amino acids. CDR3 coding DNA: TGTGCCAGCAGCCCCGGAGAGACCCAGTACTTC. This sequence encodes CASSPGETQYF.

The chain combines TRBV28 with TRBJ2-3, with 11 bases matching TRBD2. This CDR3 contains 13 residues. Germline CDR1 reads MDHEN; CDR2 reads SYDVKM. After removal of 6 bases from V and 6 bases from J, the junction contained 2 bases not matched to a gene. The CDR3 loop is CASSPSGRDTQYF. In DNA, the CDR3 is TGTGCCAGCAGCCCTAGCGGGAGGGATACGCAGTATTTT.

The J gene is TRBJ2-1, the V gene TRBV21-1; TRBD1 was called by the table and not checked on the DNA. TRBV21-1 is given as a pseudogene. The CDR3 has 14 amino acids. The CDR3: CASSIRTFIPEQFF. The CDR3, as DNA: TGTGCCAGCAGCATACGAACATTCATTCCTGAGCAGTTCTTC.

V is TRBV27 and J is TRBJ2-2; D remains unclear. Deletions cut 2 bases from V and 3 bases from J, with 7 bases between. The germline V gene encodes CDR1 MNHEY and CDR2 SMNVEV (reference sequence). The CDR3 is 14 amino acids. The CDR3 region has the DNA TGTGCCAGCAGTTTAGGGCGTCACACCGGGGAGCTGTTTTTT. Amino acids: CASSLGRHTGELFF.

CDR3: CASMAGLGQPQHF. CDR3 nucleotides: TGTGCCAGTATGGCAGGACTGGGTCAGCCCCAGCATTTT. The chain is built from TRBV19 and TRBJ1-5; D is unresolved. The CDR3 has 13 residues. Germline V gives CDR1 LNHDA, CDR2 SQIVND (reference sequence). The V end was cut by 7 bases, the J end by 6 bases, with 13 bases between.

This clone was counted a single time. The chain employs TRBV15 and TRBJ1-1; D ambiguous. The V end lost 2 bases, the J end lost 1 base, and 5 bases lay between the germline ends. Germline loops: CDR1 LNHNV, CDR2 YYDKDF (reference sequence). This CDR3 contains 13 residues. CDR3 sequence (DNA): TGTGCCACCAGCAGAATGGGGAACACTGAAGCTTTCTTT. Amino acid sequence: CATSRMGNTEAFF.